A selection of T cell receptor beta chains follows, all from one sample in a study of OX40 agonist ivuxolimab in advanced cancers. TCRdb keeps only in-frame clones here, not all; method: immunoSEQ multiplex PCR. Of 25,000 to 35,000 clones listed, almost 85% are singletons. The sequencing used CD4+ or CD8+ T cells sorted from blood, collected in a trial of the OX40 agonist ivuxolimab. Source of these receptors: an adult with an advanced solid tumor such as melanoma, head and neck, liver or kidney cancer. Each CDR3 is given with its conserved first and last residue. D genes are given only for firm matches. Rows give clone size only sometimes, using once, few, many, or a class for an expanded clone.

J: TRBJ1-6; size: NA; D: TRBD1; V: TRBV5-3; CDR3: CARSPTGQDSPLHF; DNA: TGTGCCAGAAGCCCGACAGGGCAAGATTCACCCCTCCACTTT
J: TRBJ2-7; size: NA; D: NA; V: TRBV9; CDR3: CASSAYRAPLPYEQYF; DNA: TGTGCCAGCAGCGCCTACCGGGCCCCCTTACCCTACGAGCAGTACTTC
J: TRBJ2-5; size: NA; D: NA; V: TRBV4-1; CDR3: CASSQEHGQETQYF; DNA: TGCGCCAGCAGCCAAGAACACGGACAGGAGACCCAGTACTTC
J: TRBJ2-3; size: once; D: NA; V: TRBV14; CDR3: CASSLTSTDTQYF; DNA: TGTGCCAGCAGCCTTACTAGCACAGATACGCAGTATTTT
J: TRBJ2-5; size: NA; D: NA; V: TRBV6-5; CDR3: CASSYPRGETQYF; DNA: TGTGCCAGCAGTTACCCGCGGGGAGAGACCCAGTACTTC
J: TRBJ1-1; size: NA; D: NA; V: TRBV7-6; CDR3: CASSLAGVGSTEAFF; DNA: TGTGCCAGCAGCTTAGCTGGGGTAGGGAGCACTGAAGCTTTCTTT
J: TRBJ2-7; size: NA; D: NA; V: TRBV18; CDR3: CASSPPQGIPHEQYF; DNA: TGTGCCAGCTCACCACCTCAGGGGATCCCCCACGAGCAGTACTTC
J: TRBJ1-1; size: NA; D: TRBD1; V: TRBV27; CDR3: CASSPTGLLDTEAFF; DNA: TGTGCCAGCAGTCCGACAGGGTTGTTGGACACTGAAGCTTTCTTT
J: TRBJ2-7; size: NA; D: NA; V: TRBV7-2; CDR3: CASRREPTGEQYF; DNA: TGTGCCAGCAGACGGGAACCGACTGGCGAGCAGTACTTC
J: TRBJ1-1; size: NA; D: TRBD1; V: TRBV6-1; CDR3: CASSEGVGGITEAFF; DNA: TGTGCCAGCAGTGAAGGGGTAGGGGGCATCACTGAAGCTTTCTTT
J: TRBJ1-2; size: few; D: NA; V: TRBV7-9; CDR3: CASTLLDGYTF; DNA: TGTGCCAGCACCCTTCTTGATGGCTACACCTTC
J: TRBJ1-5; size: NA; D: NA; V: TRBV27; CDR3: CASSSDNGRPQHF; DNA: TGTGCCAGCAGTTCCGACAATGGTCGACCCCAGCATTTT
J: TRBJ1-3; size: medium-sized; D: NA; V: TRBV6-1; CDR3: CASSESAGHSGNTIYF; DNA: TGTGCCAGCAGTGAATCCGCAGGGCACTCTGGAAACACCATATATTTT
J: TRBJ1-1; size: few; D: NA; V: TRBV7-3; CDR3: CASSSSGPGTEAFF; DNA: TGTGCCAGCAGCTCCTCAGGGCCCGGCACTGAAGCTTTCTTT
J: TRBJ2-1; size: NA; D: NA; V: TRBV4-1; CDR3: CASSQESRVYNEQFF; DNA: TGCGCCAGCAGCCAAGAGTCTAGAGTCTACAATGAGCAGTTCTTC
J: TRBJ1-1; size: NA; D: NA; V: TRBV6-5; CDR3: CASSYSAAVEAFF; DNA: TGTGCCAGCAGTTACTCGGCCGCTGTTGAAGCTTTCTTT
J: TRBJ2-7; size: NA; D: TRBD1; V: TRBV5-8; CDR3: CASSLRKGQGGFYEQYF; DNA: TGTGCCAGCAGCTTGAGAAAAGGCCAAGGGGGCTTCTACGAGCAGTACTTC
J: TRBJ2-2; size: NA; D: TRBD2; V: TRBV9; CDR3: CASSRDYPGELFF; DNA: TGTGCCAGCAGCCGGGACTACCCCGGGGAGCTGTTTTTT
J: TRBJ2-3; size: NA; D: NA; V: TRBV15; CDR3: CATSRLGRYTQYF; DNA: TGTGCCACCAGCAGATTAGGGAGGTATACGCAGTATTTT
J: TRBJ2-3; size: NA; D: TRBD2; V: TRBV9; CDR3: CASSVVAGGPDTQYF; DNA: TGTGCCAGCAGCGTAGTAGCGGGAGGGCCAGATACGCAGTATTTT
J: TRBJ1-1; size: NA; D: NA; V: TRBV4-1; CDR3: CASSQALQGGAEAFF; DNA: TGCGCCAGCAGCCAAGCCCTTCAGGGAGGGGCTGAAGCTTTCTTT
J: TRBJ2-1; size: NA; D: TRBD2; V: TRBV6-5; CDR3: CASSRTSGVGHEQFF; DNA: TGTGCCAGCAGCCGGACTAGCGGGGTAGGGCATGAGCAGTTCTTC
J: TRBJ2-5; size: NA; D: TRBD2; V: TRBV4-1; CDR3: CASSQPLAGAETQYF; DNA: TGCGCCAGCAGCCAACCACTAGCGGGGGCGGAGACCCAGTACTTC
J: TRBJ1-2; size: once; D: NA; V: TRBV5-1; CDR3: CASSRETANYGYTF; DNA: TGCGCCAGCAGCCGCGAGACAGCTAACTATGGCTACACCTTC
J: TRBJ2-7; size: NA; D: NA; V: TRBV2; CDR3: CASSEAVGILYEQYF; DNA: TGTGCCAGCAGTGAAGCGGTGGGGATTCTCTACGAGCAGTACTTC
J: TRBJ1-3; size: once; D: TRBD1; V: TRBV7-8; CDR3: CASSLTGTGNGNTIYF; DNA: TGTGCCAGCAGCTTAACGGGGACAGGGAATGGAAACACCATATATTTT
J: TRBJ2-4; size: NA; D: NA; V: TRBV4-2; CDR3: CASSQEGGYIQYF; DNA: TGTGCCAGCAGCCAAGAGGGGGGCTACATTCAGTACTTC
J: TRBJ2-1; size: NA; D: TRBD2; V: TRBV14; CDR3: CASSRRGLAGLYNEQFF; DNA: TGTGCCAGCAGCCGTAGGGGACTAGCGGGTCTCTACAATGAGCAGTTCTTC
J: TRBJ2-1; size: NA; D: NA; V: TRBV5-1; CDR3: CASSFTGGYNEQFF; DNA: TGCGCCAGCAGCTTCACCGGGGGCTACAATGAGCAGTTCTTC
J: TRBJ2-7; size: NA; D: NA; V: TRBV6-5; CDR3: CASSYSGTYYEQYF; DNA: TGTGCCAGCAGTTACTCGGGCACCTACTACGAGCAGTACTTC
J: TRBJ2-2; size: NA; D: NA; V: TRBV6-1; CDR3: CASSESGDTGELFF; DNA: TGTGCCAGCAGTGAATCCGGGGACACCGGGGAGCTGTTTTTT
J: TRBJ2-7; size: NA; D: NA; V: TRBV19; CDR3: CASSKKGTGTSYEQYF; DNA: TGTGCCAGTAGCAAGAAAGGGACGGGGACCTCCTACGAGCAGTACTTC
J: TRBJ1-1; size: few; D: NA; V: TRBV29-1; CDR3: CSVEDGKGHTEAFF; DNA: TGCAGCGTTGAAGATGGGAAGGGACACACTGAAGCTTTCTTT
J: TRBJ2-2; size: NA; D: NA; V: TRBV5-5; CDR3: CASSSDWLANTGELFF; DNA: TGTGCCAGCAGCTCCGACTGGCTAGCGAACACCGGGGAGCTGTTTTTT
J: TRBJ2-7; size: NA; D: TRBD2; V: TRBV6-6; CDR3: CASRATSGLSYEQYF; DNA: TGTGCCAGCAGAGCGACTAGCGGGCTCTCCTACGAGCAGTACTTC
J: TRBJ1-5; size: NA; D: TRBD1; V: TRBV7-7; CDR3: CASSRGQGLAEPQHF; DNA: TGTGCTAGCAGCCGAGGACAGGGCCTCGCCGAGCCCCAGCATTTT